This TCR beta chain was captured by sequencing in a study of blood T cell repertoires in COVID-19. TCRdb's table, derived via immunoSEQ multiplex PCR, lists solely in-frame clones and lacks some. Among around 170,000 clones listed, 86% were seen once. Losses at the gene ends were 1 base for V and 7 bases for J; bases not matched to a gene: 12. The CDR3 has 17 residues. Looked up from germline, CDR1 is SGHNT and CDR2 is YYREEE (reference sequence). V usage is TRBV5-4 and J usage is TRBJ2-1, with 9 bases identical to TRBD2. The specimen was peripheral blood. This sequence was found in a man aged 45-60 years with active or convalescent COVID-19. CDR3 sequence: CASSLYLGGGAGNEQFF. For the CDR3, the DNA is TGTGCCAGCAGCTTGTATCTAGGCGGGGGGGCCGGAAATGAGCAGTTCTTC.